Presented here are 14 T cell receptor beta chains from one specimen sequenced in a study of blood T cell repertoires in COVID-19. The method was immunoSEQ multiplex PCR; TCRdb's version includes in-frame clones alone and lacks a portion of them. The sample carries about 170,000 clones, about 90% recorded once. The sample taken for sequencing was PBMCs or T cells enriched from blood (not recorded which). Receptor source: a woman aged 50 to 60 who had recovered from COVID-19.

The chain is built from TRBV24-1 and TRBJ2-2, with 7 bases fitting TRBD2. Per the germline V gene, CDR1 is KGHDR and CDR2 is SFDVKD. The CDR3 is 16 residues long. V lost 1 base, J lost 7 bases, and 8 bases stayed unmatched. Here the CDR3 DNA reads TGTGCCACCAGTGATTTCGGCGGGAGTCTTGGCGGGGAGCTGTTTTTT. This codes for CATSDFGGSLGGELFF.

The V call is TRBV5-4, the J call TRBJ2-1, with a possible D match to TRBD1 (5 bases). V lost 5 bases to trimming and J lost 7 bases, with 10 bases between them. Per germline, CDR1 SGHNT and CDR2 YYREEE (reference sequence). The CDR3 runs to 12 residues. CDR3 loop: CASSDSKNEQFF. In DNA, the CDR3 is TGTGCCAGCAGTGACAGCAAAAATGAGCAGTTCTTC.

This chain joins TRBV4-1 and TRBJ2-3; no firm D call. Trimming stripped 1 base from V and 2 bases from J, with 7 bases between. Per the germline V gene, CDR1 is MGHRA and CDR2 is YSYEKL. The CDR3 has 14 residues. The DNA for the CDR3 is TGCGCCAGCAGCCAAGTCATCATCACAGATACGCAGTATTTT. Amino acids: CASSQVIITDTQYF.

Here the CDR3 DNA reads TGTGCCAGCAGCTTGGAGGGCCCGGGGCGTCCGGGGCAGCCCCAGCATTTT. Translation: CASSLEGPGRPGQPQHF. The chain links TRBV7-2 to TRBJ1-5; the D gene is possibly TRBD1 (5 bases). Germline V CDR1 and CDR2: SGHTA, FQGNSA. The CDR3 totals 17 residues. V was shortened by 3 bases and J by 7 bases, with 22 bases between the two germline ends.

The rearrangement uses TRBV7-9 and TRBJ1-2; 7 nucleotides match TRBD1. CDR1 and CDR2 from the germline V gene are SEHNR and FQNEAQ (reference sequence). The CDR3 contains 15 residues. J lost 2 bases, V lost 1 base, and 4 bases had no gene match. CDR3 amino acids: CASSLEVRGNYGYTF. The CDR3 nucleotides read TGTGCCAGCAGCTTAGAAGTCAGGGGGAACTATGGCTACACCTTC.

The sample holds one count of this clone. The CDR3 nucleotides are TGCGCCAGCAGCCCGGGGGACAGGGACACCGGGGAGCTGTTTTTT. Protein product: CASSPGDRDTGELFF. The chain joins TRBV4-1 to TRBJ2-2; the match to TRBD1 covers 9 bases. The V and J ends lost 4 bases and 3 bases, in that order; junction bases with no gene match: 3. Germline loops: CDR1 MGHRA, CDR2 YSYEKL. The CDR3 spans 15 residues.

V and J are TRBV5-1 and TRBJ1-2; D perhaps matches TRBD1 (6 bases). V was pared by 2 bases and J by 4 bases, with 9 bases between. Germline-derived CDR1 and CDR2 are SGHRS and YFSETQ. The CDR3 consists of 13 residues. CDR3 sequence reads: CASSFTGSYGYTF. Here the CDR3 DNA reads TGCGCCAGCAGCTTCACAGGGAGCTATGGCTACACCTTC.

The genes are TRBV7-3 and TRBJ2-1, with TRBD2 matching 10 bases. The CDR3 length is 18 residues. Germline CDR1 and CDR2: SGHTA and FQGTGA. The junction had 16 bases not matched to a gene; V was cut back by 5 bases and J by 6 bases. As DNA, the CDR3 is TGTGCCAGCAGCCCCAACGCGGGAGCGGGAGGGCCCGGCAATGAGCAGTTCTTC. This sequence encodes CASSPNAGAGGPGNEQFF.

The chain joins TRBV19 to TRBJ1-1, with D possibly matching TRBD1 (6 bases). Trimming left V 10 bases short and J 1 base short, with 19 bases between. Per germline, CDR1 LNHDA and CDR2 SQIVND (reference sequence). The CDR3 sequence is 15 residues long. CDR3 region: CATRPRGHTNTEAFF. The CDR3, as DNA: TGTGCCACCCGACCTCGGGGACACACGAACACTGAAGCTTTCTTT.

This clone appeared a single time. V usage is TRBV27 and J usage is TRBJ2-7; TRBD1 aligns across 8 bases. CDR3 length: 15 residues. Germline V CDR1 and CDR2: MNHEY, SMNVEV (reference sequence). The J segment lost 2 bases and the V segment lost 5 bases, leaving 8 bases of the junction unmatched. This CDR3 is CASSIGAGGAYEQYF. CDR3 sequence (DNA): TGTGCCAGCAGTATAGGGGCAGGGGGCGCCTACGAGCAGTACTTC.

V usage is TRBV30 and J usage is TRBJ2-3, with 8 bases fitting TRBD2. Germline V gives CDR1 GTSNPN, CDR2 SVGIG (reference sequence). The J segment lost 4 bases and the V segment lost 4 bases, leaving 7 bases of the junction unmatched. This CDR3 is 14 amino acids long. DNA of the CDR3: TGTGCCTGGACCATAGCGGGATCGGCAGATACGCAGTATTTT. Residues: CAWTIAGSADTQYF.

The DNA of the CDR3 is TGTGCCAGCAGCTCCGGACTAGCGGTCGCGAGCACAGATACGCAGTATTTT. Translated, it gives CASSSGLAVASTDTQYF. The chain combines TRBV7-6 with TRBJ2-3, with 10 bases aligning to TRBD2. V shed 4 bases and J 0 bases; nucleotides not matched to a gene: 7. Germline CDR1 reads SGHVS; CDR2 reads FNYEAQ. The CDR3 covers 17 residues. The full variable domain, with the rest looked up from reference TRBV7-6 and TRBJ2-3, is GAGVSQSPRYKVTKRGQDVALRCDPISGHVSLYWYRQALGQGPEFLTYFNYEAQQDKSGLPNDRFSAERPEGSISTLTIQRTEQRDSAMYRCASSSGLAVASTDTQYFGPGTRLTVL.

This clone was observed a few times. CDR3: CSASRRTSGGSYEQYF. The CDR3 DNA is TGCAGTGCTAGTCGAAGGACTAGCGGAGGGTCCTACGAGCAGTACTTC. The J gene is TRBJ2-7, the V gene TRBV20-1; TRBD2 agrees at 10 bases. The germline V gene encodes CDR1 DFQATT and CDR2 SNEGSKA (reference sequence). The CDR3 length is 16 residues. J lost 1 base, V lost 3 bases, and 9 bases had no gene match.

This clone turned up a few times. The chain employs TRBV6-2 or TRBV6-3 and TRBJ1-1; D is uncertain. Trimming took off 4 bases at V and 1 base at J, with 7 bases between the two ends. The CDR3 spans 13 residues. Looked up from germline, CDR1 is MNHEY and CDR2 is SVGEGT. The CDR3 loop reads CASSSRENTEAFF. CDR3 nucleotides: TGTGCCAGCAGTTCGAGGGAGAACACTGAAGCTTTCTTT.